This T cell receptor (beta chain) was sequenced for a study of OX40 agonist ivuxolimab in advanced cancers. Study-wide context: Ivuxolimab was delivered to patients intravenously every 2 weeks at doses spanning 0.01 to 10 mg/kg. The group had a mean age of about 64 years, ranged from about 23 to 79, and was approximately 81% male.

Remarks on this clone: Its antigen is undetermined.

TCRdb's table, derived via immunoSEQ multiplex PCR, lists solely in-frame clones and lacks some. The profile shows about 70,000 clones, around 84% of them singletons. Germline CDR1 is MGHRA and CDR2 is YSYEKL. The CDR3 contains 16 residues. V was pared by 1 base and J by 6 bases, with 15 bases between. Study observations and caveats: Dose levels from 0.1 to 3.0 mg/kg saw CD4+ and CD8+ blood T cells expand clonally by week 6. Expanded clones tended on average to be more numerous among CD8+ T cells than CD4+.

This rearrangement joins TRBV4-1 to TRBJ2-2; D might be TRBD2 (5 bases). The sequencing here drew on CD4+ or CD8+ T cells sorted from blood, taken in a trial of the OX40 agonist ivuxolimab. The source of this sequence is an adult with an advanced solid tumor such as melanoma, head and neck, liver or kidney cancer. DNA of the CDR3: TGCGCCAGCAGCCAAGGGGCTCTCGGGGATGCCGGGGAGCTGTTTTTT. The encoded protein is CASSQGALGDAGELFF.